Following are 9 T cell receptor beta chains from one sample sequenced in a study of T cell responses to AZD1222 COVID-19 vaccine. Clones were read by immunoSEQ multiplex PCR, and TCRdb kept only the in-frame ones, dropping some. The top ten clones hold 20% to 25% of a sample with about 86,000 clones, around 73% of them seen once. Specimen: peripheral blood, collected on day 0 of AZD1222 vaccination. The receptors originated from an adult in good health.

The J gene is TRBJ1-6, the V gene TRBV9; 9 bases line up with TRBD1. Per the germline V gene, CDR1 is SGDLS and CDR2 is YYNGEE. This CDR3 contains 15 residues. After removal of 4 bases from V and 10 bases from J, the junction contained 9 bases not matched to a gene. The DNA for the CDR3 is TGTGCCAGCAGCTTCACCGGGACAGGGAACTCACCCCTCCACTTT. Amino acid sequence: CASSFTGTGNSPLHF. Supplemented by reference TRBV9 and TRBJ1-6, the full variable domain reads DSGVTQTPKHLITATGQRVTLRCSPRSGDLSVYWYQQSLDQGLQFLIQYYNGEERAKGNILERFSAQQFPDLHSELNLSSLELGDSALYFCASSFTGTGNSPLHFGNGTRLTVT.

The rearrangement uses TRBV9 and TRBJ1-6; tentative D call: TRBD1 (5 bases). The germline V gene has CDR1 SGDLS and CDR2 YYNGEE. Trimming pared 0 bases from V and 6 bases from J, leaving 13 bases between. CDR3 length: 16 amino acids. The CDR3 here is CASSVGGASRNSPLHF. The DNA for the CDR3 is TGTGCCAGCAGCGTAGGAGGGGCGAGTCGTAATTCACCCCTCCACTTT.

The V and J genes are TRBV20-1 and TRBJ1-2; no clear D gene. Deletions cut 4 bases from V and 8 bases from J, with 11 bases between. Germline V gene data show CDR1 as DFQATT and CDR2 as SNEGSKA (reference sequence). The CDR3 has 11 amino acids. In nucleotides, the CDR3 is TGCAGTGCTATGAAGTCCCAGGGCTACACCTTC. Encoded protein: CSAMKSQGYTF.

This clone was observed a handful of times. J is TRBJ2-5 and V is TRBV10-1; D assignment may be TRBD1 or TRBD2 (5 bases each). From germline, CDR1 is WNHNN and CDR2 SYGVQD (reference sequence). The V gene lost 6 bases and the J gene lost 4 bases, with 15 bases spanning the gap. The CDR3 contains 14 residues. CDR3 nucleotide sequence: TGCGCCAGCAGCCGAGGGGAAGGTGGAGAGACCCAGTACTTC. It is translated as CASSRGEGGETQYF.

The rearrangement uses TRBV6-1 and TRBJ2-2; 9 bases map to TRBD1. The CDR3 has 15 amino acids. V gave up 1 base and J gave up 3 bases; unmatched junction bases: 0. Germline assignment: CDR1 MNHNS and CDR2 SASEGT. CDR3 bases: TGTGCCAGCAGTGAAGGGACAGGGGACACCGGGGAGCTGTTTTTT. Translated, it gives CASSEGTGDTGELFF.

The chain employs TRBV7-2 and TRBJ2-3; 9 bases are shared with TRBD2. The CDR3 spans 17 residues. V was pared by 2 bases and J by 3 bases, with 9 bases of the junction left unmatched. Per germline, CDR1 SGHTA and CDR2 FQGNSA. The CDR3 DNA is TGTGCCAGCAGCTTACTGCGGGAGGGCGTTGGGACAGATACGCAGTATTTT. Translating it yields CASSLLREGVGTDTQYF.

The chain uses TRBV28 and TRBJ2-1, with D hard to call. Germline V gene lookup returns CDR1 MDHEN and CDR2 SYDVKM. The germline V and J ends were trimmed by 2 bases and 11 bases, with 13 bases remaining between them. The CDR3 totals 13 residues. CDR3 sequence reads: CASSLKETGKQFF. CDR3 sequence (DNA): TGTGCCAGCAGTTTAAAGGAGACTGGGAAGCAGTTCTTC. The full variable domain, its missing parts supplied by reference TRBV28 and TRBJ2-1, is DVKVTQSSRYLVKRTGEKVFLECVQDMDHENMFWYRQDPGLGLRLIYFSYDVKMKEKGDIPEGYSVSREKKERFSLILESASTNQTSMYLCASSLKETGKQFFGPGTRLTVL.

The genes are TRBV5-1 and TRBJ2-2, with TRBD2 matching over 14 bases. V dropped 4 bases and J dropped 4; count of bases not matched to a gene: 6. The CDR3 is 17 amino acids. Germline values: CDR1 SGHRS, CDR2 YFSETQ. CDR3 in DNA: TGCGCCAGCAGCCCGGGGACTAGCGGGAGTTTCACCGGGGAGCTGTTTTTT. The encoded protein is CASSPGTSGSFTGELFF.

V is TRBV19 and J is TRBJ2-7; TRBD1 or TRBD2 may be the D gene (5 bases each). The CDR3 totals 15 residues. Germline V gives CDR1 LNHDA, CDR2 SQIVND (reference sequence). V gave up 5 bases and J gave up 3 bases, with 17 bases separating them. The chain's CDR3 is CASSAKDGGDYEQYF. The CDR3 DNA sequence: TGTGCCAGTAGTGCAAAGGATGGGGGAGACTACGAGCAGTACTTC.